The rows below give T cell receptor beta chains drawn from one sample of a study of human T cells and chemical hapten exposure. TCRdb called the RACE reads again in MiXCR, with one record for every CDR3 protein. This sample carries about 80,000 distinct CDR3 sequences, 12% to 15% of them seen once, and the ten largest clones take approximately 4.5%. Sequenced material: whole blood, taken in connection with sensitization to the hapten diphenylcyclopropenone (DPC). These receptors were collected from a woman aged 50 to 60 with alopecia areata. Some clones in this sample may be carry-over from other donors' samples. CDR3s include the opening cysteine and the closing phenylalanine or tryptophan. A D gene is named only where the DNA matches it firmly. The size of a clone is reported for some rows only, either as once, few or many, or as a class for expanded clones.

J | D | V | size | DNA | CDR3
TRBJ2-2 | . | TRBV19 | . | TGTGCCAGTAGTATAGCGGCGGGAACGAACACCGGGGAGCTGTTTTTT | CASSIAAGTNTGELFF
TRBJ2-7 | TRBD2 | TRBV20-1 | few | TGCAGTGCTAGTGGTCTAGCGGGGGTCTCCTTC | CSASGLAGVSF
TRBJ1-6 | . | TRBV29-1 | . | TGCAGCGTTGGACAGTTTTATAATTCACCCCTCCACTTT | CSVGQFYNSPLHF
TRBJ2-5 | TRBD2 | TRBV19 | few | TGTGCCAGTAGTGTTAGCGGGAGTGGGCTAGAGACCCAGTACTTC | CASSVSGSGLETQYF
TRBJ2-3 | TRBD1 | TRBV10-1 | . | TGCGCCAGCAGTCCGGACAGGGGGAAAACAGATACGCAGTATTTT | CASSPDRGKTDTQYF
TRBJ2-7 | TRBD2 | TRBV2 | . | TGTGCCAGCACCGGACTAGCGGATCCCTACGAGCAGTACTTC | CASTGLADPYEQYF
TRBJ2-1 | . | TRBV10-3 | . | TGTGCCATCAGTGTCGGGCACCACCTGGGGGACGGTAATGAGCAGTTCTTC | CAISVGHHLGDGNEQFF
TRBJ2-5 | . | TRBV20-1 | . | TGCAGTGCTAGAGACGTTCAGAGCATACAAGGCCAAGAGACCCAGTACTTC | CSARDVQSIQGQETQYF
TRBJ1-1 | . | TRBV27 | many | TGTGCCAGCAGTTTCTTTGGGTCAGGGAGGGCCGTCGCTTTCTTT | CASSFFGSGRAVAFF
TRBJ1-5 | . | TRBV5-6 | . | TGTGCCAGCAGCCAGGGCAGAGGCAATCAGCCCCAGCATTTT | CASSQGRGNQPQHF
TRBJ2-7 | TRBD1 | TRBV6-4 | . | TGTGCCAGCAGCGCCGCAACCGGGACAGGTTCGTTTCGGTACTTC | CASSAATGTGSFRYF
TRBJ2-5 | TRBD1 | TRBV29-1 | . | TGCAGCGTTGGGACGGCGACAGGGAGTAGTTCGACCCAGTACTTC | CSVGTATGSSSTQYF
TRBJ2-1 | TRBD2 | TRBV7-2 | few | TGTGCCAGCAGCTCTAAGTGGGCTAGCGGGAGGAGGAGCTCCTACAATGAGCAGTTCTTC | CASSSKWASGRRSSYNEQFF
TRBJ2-7 | . | TRBV12-3/TRBV12-4 | few | TGTGCCAGCAGTCGATCAATGACAGTCACCTACGAGCAGTACTTC | CASSRSMTVTYEQYF
TRBJ1-3 | . | TRBV20-1 | few | TGCAGTGCTCGCAGGGAGAACACCATATATTTT | CSARRENTIYF
TRBJ1-1 | TRBD1 | TRBV5-1 | few | TGCGCCAGCAGCCCCATGGGCGGGACAGGGGCCACTGAAGCTTTCTTT | CASSPMGGTGATEAFF
TRBJ2-1 | . | TRBV5-6 | . | TGTGCCAGCAGCTTGGGGACTAATTGGCTCTTC | CASSLGTNWLF
TRBJ2-3 | . | TRBV5-4 | few | TGTGCCAGCAGCCGCTCCAGCGGAGACACAGATACGCAGTATTTT | CASSRSSGDTDTQYF
TRBJ1-4 | TRBD1 | TRBV29-1 | . | TGCAGCGTCCTGACAGGGGGATCTGAAAAACTGTTTTTT | CSVLTGGSEKLFF
TRBJ2-4 | TRBD2 | TRBV20-1 | many | TGCAGTGCCAAGCGGGAGTCAGCCAAAAACATTCAGTACTTC | CSAKRESAKNIQYF
TRBJ1-1 | . | TRBV6-6 | . | TGTGCCAGCAGTTACATTAGGGGTTCGACAGATAACACTGAAGCTTTCTTT | CASSYIRGSTDNTEAFF
TRBJ2-1 | . | TRBV12-3/TRBV12-4 | many | TGTGCCAGCAGTTTGGGGACCTACAATGAGCAGTTCTTC | CASSLGTYNEQFF
TRBJ1-4 | . | TRBV6-6 | many | TGTGCCAGCAGTTACAATTCGGGGGGGGATGAAAAACTGTTTTTT | CASSYNSGGDEKLFF
TRBJ2-1 | TRBD2 | TRBV20-1 | . | TGCAGTGCTTATATAGCGGGAGGGCGGAATGAGCAGTTCTTC | CSAYIAGGRNEQFF
TRBJ1-1 | TRBD1 | TRBV3-1 | few | TGTGCCAGCAGCCCCGTAACAGGGGGGACTGAAGCTTTCTTT | CASSPVTGGTEAFF
TRBJ2-2 | . | TRBV9 | . | TGTGCCAGCAGCGTAGCATTAGCAAACACCGGGGAGCTGTTTTTT | CASSVALANTGELFF
TRBJ2-3 | TRBD1 | TRBV18 | many | TGTGCCAGCTCACCACGGACAGGGTCCACAGATACGCAGTATTTT | CASSPRTGSTDTQYF
TRBJ2-7 | TRBD2 | TRBV15 | few | TGTGCCACCAGCAGAGATGTCGGGACTAGCGGATCTGATGAGCAGTACTTC | CATSRDVGTSGSDEQYF